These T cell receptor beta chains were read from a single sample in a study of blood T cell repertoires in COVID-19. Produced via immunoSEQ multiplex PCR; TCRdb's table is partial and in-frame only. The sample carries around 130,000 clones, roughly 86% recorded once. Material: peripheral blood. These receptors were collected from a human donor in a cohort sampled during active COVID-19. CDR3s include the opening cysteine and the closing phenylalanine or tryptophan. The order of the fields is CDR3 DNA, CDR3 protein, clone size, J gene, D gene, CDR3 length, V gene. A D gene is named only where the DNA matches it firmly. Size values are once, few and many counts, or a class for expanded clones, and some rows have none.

CDR3nt: TGCGCCAGCAGCTTCGAAGGAGTCGGTGAAAAACTGTTTTTT; CDR3aa: CASSFEGVGEKLFF; abundance: NA; j_gene: TRBJ1-4; d_gene: NA; len: 14; v_gene: TRBV5-1
CDR3nt: TGCGCCAGCAGCTTGGGACAGGGGATGAAGACCCAGTACTTC; CDR3aa: CASSLGQGMKTQYF; abundance: NA; j_gene: TRBJ2-5; d_gene: TRBD1; len: 14; v_gene: TRBV5-1
CDR3nt: TGTGCCAGCAGTGATCTACCGGGCCTAGGGGCGGATACGCAGTATTTT; CDR3aa: CASSDLPGLGADTQYF; abundance: NA; j_gene: TRBJ2-3; d_gene: NA; len: 16; v_gene: TRBV2
CDR3nt: TGTGCCAGCAGGAAACCGGGACTATCCAACTACGAGCAGTACTTC; CDR3aa: CASRKPGLSNYEQYF; abundance: NA; j_gene: TRBJ2-7; d_gene: TRBD2; len: 15; v_gene: TRBV27
CDR3nt: TGTGCCATCAGTGATCGTATCGGTGGCGGGGCGTCTGGGGCCAACGTCCTGACTTTC; CDR3aa: CAISDRIGGGASGANVLTF; abundance: once; j_gene: TRBJ2-6; d_gene: NA; len: 19; v_gene: TRBV10-3
CDR3nt: TGTGCCAGCAGCAACAGGAACACTGAAGCTTTCTTT; CDR3aa: CASSNRNTEAFF; abundance: NA; j_gene: TRBJ1-1; d_gene: NA; len: 12; v_gene: TRBV6-6
CDR3nt: TGTGCCAGCAGCCCAGGGAATTCTGAAGCTTTCTTT; CDR3aa: CASSPGNSEAFF; abundance: NA; j_gene: TRBJ1-1; d_gene: NA; len: 12; v_gene: TRBV3-1/TRBV3-2
CDR3nt: TGCGCCAGCAGTTGGACTATTTTCTACAATGAGCAGTTCTTC; CDR3aa: CASSWTIFYNEQFF; abundance: NA; j_gene: TRBJ2-1; d_gene: NA; len: 14; v_gene: TRBV4-1
CDR3nt: TGTGCCTGGAGCGCGCGGGGCTCACGGGGTGGCTACACCTTC; CDR3aa: CAWSARGSRGGYTF; abundance: NA; j_gene: TRBJ1-2; d_gene: NA; len: 14; v_gene: TRBV30
CDR3nt: TGTGCCATCAGGGGTCAGGGTTACGAGCAGTACTTC; CDR3aa: CAIRGQGYEQYF; abundance: NA; j_gene: TRBJ2-7; d_gene: NA; len: 12; v_gene: TRBV10-3